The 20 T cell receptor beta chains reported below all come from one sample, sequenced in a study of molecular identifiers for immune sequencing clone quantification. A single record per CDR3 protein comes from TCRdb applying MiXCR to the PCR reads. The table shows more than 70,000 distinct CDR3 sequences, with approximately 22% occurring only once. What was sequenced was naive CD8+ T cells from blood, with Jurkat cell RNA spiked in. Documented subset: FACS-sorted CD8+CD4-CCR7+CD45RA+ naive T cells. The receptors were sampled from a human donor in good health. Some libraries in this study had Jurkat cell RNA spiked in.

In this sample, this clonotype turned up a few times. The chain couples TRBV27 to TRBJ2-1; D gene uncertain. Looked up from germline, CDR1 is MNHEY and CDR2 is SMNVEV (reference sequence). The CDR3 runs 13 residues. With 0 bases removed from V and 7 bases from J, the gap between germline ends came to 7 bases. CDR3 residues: CASSLSSANEQFF. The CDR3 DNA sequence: TGTGCCAGCAGTTTATCCAGCGCGAATGAGCAGTTCTTC.

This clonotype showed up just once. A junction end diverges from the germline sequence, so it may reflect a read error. The CDR3: CASSYSGPSYELYF. The DNA of the CDR3 is TGTGCCAGCAGTTACTCGGGCCCTTCCTACGAGCTGTACTTC. The chain joins TRBV6-2 or TRBV6-3 to TRBJ2-7; D is undetermined. CDR1 is MNHEY, CDR2 SVGEGT, per germline. The CDR3 length is 14 residues.

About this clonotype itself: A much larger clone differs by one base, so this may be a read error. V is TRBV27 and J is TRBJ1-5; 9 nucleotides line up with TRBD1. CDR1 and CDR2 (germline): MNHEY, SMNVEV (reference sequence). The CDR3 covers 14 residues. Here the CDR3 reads CAGSTGGSVQPQHF. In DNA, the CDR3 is TGTGCCGGCAGTACAGGGGGCTCAGTTCAACCCCAGCATTTT.

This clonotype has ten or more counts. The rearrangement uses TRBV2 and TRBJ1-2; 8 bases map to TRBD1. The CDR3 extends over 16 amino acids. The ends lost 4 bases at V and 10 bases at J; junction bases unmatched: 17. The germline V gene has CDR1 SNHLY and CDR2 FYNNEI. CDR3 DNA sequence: TGTGCCAGCAGTGCCTACCCACCGGGACAGGCACGAATCTACACCTTC. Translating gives CASSAYPPGQARIYTF.

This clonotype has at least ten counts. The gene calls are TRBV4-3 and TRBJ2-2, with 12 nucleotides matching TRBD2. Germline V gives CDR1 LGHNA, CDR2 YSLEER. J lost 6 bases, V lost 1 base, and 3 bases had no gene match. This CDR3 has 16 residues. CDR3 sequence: CASSQGLAGVAGELFF. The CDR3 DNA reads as TGCGCCAGCAGCCAAGGACTAGCGGGAGTGGCCGGGGAGCTGTTTTTT.

For the CDR3, the DNA is TGTGCCAGTAGTGAGACTAGCGGGCCTTACAATGAGCAGTTCTTC. Amino acids: CASSETSGPYNEQFF. V usage is TRBV19 and J usage is TRBJ2-1; TRBD2 agrees at 10 bases. V was pared by 5 bases and J by 4 bases, with 5 bases of the junction left unmatched. From germline, CDR1 is LNHDA and CDR2 SQIVND (reference sequence). CDR3 length equals 15 residues.

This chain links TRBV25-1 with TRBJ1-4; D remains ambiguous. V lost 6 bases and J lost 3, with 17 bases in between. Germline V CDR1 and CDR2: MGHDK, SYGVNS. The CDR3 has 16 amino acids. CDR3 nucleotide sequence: TGTGCCAGCAGGCACCTCCCCCACCAGGCTAATGAAAAACTGTTTTTT. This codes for CASRHLPHQANEKLFF.

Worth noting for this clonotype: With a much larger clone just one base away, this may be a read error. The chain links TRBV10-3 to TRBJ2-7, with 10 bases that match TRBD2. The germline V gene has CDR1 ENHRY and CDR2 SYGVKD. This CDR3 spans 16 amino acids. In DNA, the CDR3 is TGTGCCGTCAGTGAGTCGCTAGCGGGGGACCCCTACGAGCAGTACTTC. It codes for CAVSESLAGDPYEQYF.

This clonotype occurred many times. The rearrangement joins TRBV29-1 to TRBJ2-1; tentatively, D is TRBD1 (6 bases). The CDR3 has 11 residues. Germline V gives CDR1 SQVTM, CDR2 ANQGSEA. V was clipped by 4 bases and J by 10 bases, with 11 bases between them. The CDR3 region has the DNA TGCAGCGTTGTCACAGGGTACGAGCAGTTCTTC. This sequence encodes CSVVTGYEQFF.

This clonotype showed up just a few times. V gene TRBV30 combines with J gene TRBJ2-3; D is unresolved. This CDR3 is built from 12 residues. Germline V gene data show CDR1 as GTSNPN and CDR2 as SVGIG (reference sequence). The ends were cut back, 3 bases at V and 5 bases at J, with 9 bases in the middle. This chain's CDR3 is CAWRPIRDTQYF. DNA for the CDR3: TGTGCCTGGAGGCCGATTAGAGATACGCAGTATTTT. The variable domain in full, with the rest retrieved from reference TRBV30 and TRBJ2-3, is SQTIHQWPATLVQPVGSPLSLECTVEGTSNPNLYWYRQAAGRGLQLLFYSVGIGQISSEVPQNLSASRPQDRQFILSSKKLLLSDSGFYLCAWRPIRDTQYFGPGTRLTVL.

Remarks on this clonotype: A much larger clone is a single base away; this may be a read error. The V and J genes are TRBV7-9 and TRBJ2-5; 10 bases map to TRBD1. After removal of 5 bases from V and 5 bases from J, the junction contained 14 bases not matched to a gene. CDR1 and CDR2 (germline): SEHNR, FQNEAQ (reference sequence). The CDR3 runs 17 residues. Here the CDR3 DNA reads TGTGCCAGCAGCCCCATGGGGGGACAGGGGACCGTGGAGACCCAGTACTTC. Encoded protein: CASSPMGGQGTVETQYF.

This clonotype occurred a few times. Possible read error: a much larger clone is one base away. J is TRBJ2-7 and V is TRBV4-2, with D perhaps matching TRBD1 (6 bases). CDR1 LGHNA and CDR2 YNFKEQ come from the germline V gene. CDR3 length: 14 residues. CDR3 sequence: CASSPTGTLYVQYF. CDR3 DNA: TGTGCCAGCAGCCCGACCGGGACACTCTACGTGCAGTACTTC.

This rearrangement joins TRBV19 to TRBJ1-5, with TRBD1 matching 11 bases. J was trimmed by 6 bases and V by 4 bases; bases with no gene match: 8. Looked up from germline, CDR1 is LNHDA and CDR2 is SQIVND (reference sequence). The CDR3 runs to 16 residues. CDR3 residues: CASSTQDRGRGQPQHF. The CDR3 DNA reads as TGTGCCAGTAGTACCCAGGACAGGGGGCGAGGTCAGCCCCAGCATTTT.

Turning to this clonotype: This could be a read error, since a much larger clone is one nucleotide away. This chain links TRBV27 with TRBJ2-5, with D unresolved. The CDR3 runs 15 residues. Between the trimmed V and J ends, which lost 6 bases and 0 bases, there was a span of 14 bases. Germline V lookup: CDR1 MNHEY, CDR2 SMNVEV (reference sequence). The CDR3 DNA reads TGTGCCAGCAGCCCAACGATAATGCACCAAGAGACCCAGTACTTC. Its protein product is CASSPTIMHQETQYF.

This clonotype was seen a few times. CDR3 DNA sequence: TGTGCCAGCAGCCCGGGACTATCTCAAGAGACCCAGTACTTC. Residues: CASSPGLSQETQYF. The chain has TRBV12-3 or TRBV12-4 and TRBJ2-5, with TRBD2 identical over 7 bases. The junction had 6 bases not matched to a gene; V was cut back by 6 bases and J by 2 bases. The CDR3 is made up of 14 amino acids.

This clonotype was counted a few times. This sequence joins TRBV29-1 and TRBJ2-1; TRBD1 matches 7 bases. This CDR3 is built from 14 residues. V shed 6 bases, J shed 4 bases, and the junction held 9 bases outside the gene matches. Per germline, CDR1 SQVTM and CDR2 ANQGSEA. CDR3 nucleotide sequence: TGCAGCGTCCCCGACAGGGTTTCATACAATGAGCAGTTCTTC. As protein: CSVPDRVSYNEQFF.

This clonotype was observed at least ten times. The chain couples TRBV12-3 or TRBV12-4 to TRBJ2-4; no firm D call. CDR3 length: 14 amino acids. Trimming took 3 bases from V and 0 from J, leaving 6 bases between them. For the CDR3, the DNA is TGTGCCAGCAGTTTTCCGGGAGCCAAAAACATTCAGTACTTC. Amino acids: CASSFPGAKNIQYF.

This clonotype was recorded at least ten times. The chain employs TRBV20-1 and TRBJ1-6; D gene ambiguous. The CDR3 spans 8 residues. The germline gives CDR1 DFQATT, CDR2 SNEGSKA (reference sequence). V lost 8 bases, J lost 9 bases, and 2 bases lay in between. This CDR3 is CSCSPLHF. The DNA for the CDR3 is TGCAGTTGTTCACCCCTCCACTTT.

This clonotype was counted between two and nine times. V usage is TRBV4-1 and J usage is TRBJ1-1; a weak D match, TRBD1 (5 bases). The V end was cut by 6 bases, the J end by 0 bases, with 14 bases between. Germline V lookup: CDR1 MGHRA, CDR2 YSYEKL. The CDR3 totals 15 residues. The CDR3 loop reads CASSREGRLNTEAFF. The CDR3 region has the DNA TGCGCCAGCAGTCGCGAGGGACGGTTGAACACTGAAGCTTTCTTT.

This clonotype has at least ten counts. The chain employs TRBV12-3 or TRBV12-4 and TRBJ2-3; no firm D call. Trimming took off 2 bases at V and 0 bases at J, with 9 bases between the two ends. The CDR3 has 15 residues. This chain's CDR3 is CASSLLGRSTDTQYF. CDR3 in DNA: TGTGCCAGCAGTTTATTGGGCAGGAGCACAGATACGCAGTATTTT.